The next 27 T cell receptor beta chains were all read from a single sample in a study of vaccination effects on CD4 cells after COVID-19 (dated by TCRdb to the early 2020s). Their antigens remain unidentified. The library came from the immunoSEQ multiplex PCR assay. In its TCRdb copy, this immuneACCESS table keeps in-frame sequences only and misses some clones. Where compared with another copy, unresolved V genes explain less than half of these, and the others have no known cause. For this sample there are 45,000 to 75,000 clones; 60% to 85% appear just once. Around 2.9% of the sample is taken by the ten largest. After more than nine days of culture, CD4+ T cells were isolated with the EasySep CD4+ T cell isolation kit. The sequenced sample was CD4+ T cells from PBMCs cultured without peptide, obtained before COVID-19 vaccination. Receptors were obtained from a human donor who received a COVID-19 vaccine.

The chain couples TRBV5-1 to TRBJ2-3; TRBD1 agrees at 12 bases. CDR1 SGHRS and CDR2 YFSETQ come from the germline V gene. Trimming cost V 4 bases and J 6 bases; bases outside gene matches: 6. This CDR3 is built from 15 residues. The CDR3 DNA sequence: TGCGCCAGCAGCCTTGGGACAGGGGGCGTTGATACGCAGTATTTT. Amino acid sequence: CASSLGTGGVDTQYF.

The chain links TRBV6-5 to TRBJ2-3, with unresolved D. Germline CDR1 is MNHEY and CDR2 is SVGAGI. The CDR3 is made up of 13 amino acids. The V end was cut by 10 bases, the J end by 0 bases, with 11 bases between. The CDR3 protein is CANSLQSTDTQYF. The CDR3 DNA is TGTGCCAACTCCCTCCAAAGCACAGATACGCAGTATTTT.

The chain joins TRBV5-1 to TRBJ2-3; 14 bases line up with TRBD2. Germline loops: CDR1 SGHRS, CDR2 YFSETQ. The CDR3 loop spans 17 amino acids. The V and J ends lost 3 bases and 5 bases, in that order; junction bases with no gene match: 8. CDR3 coding DNA: TGCGCCAGCAGCTCGCTACCCGGGACTAGCGGGAGAGATACGCAGTATTTT. Translation gives CASSSLPGTSGRDTQYF.

V is TRBV6-4 and J is TRBJ1-5; D is unclear. Germline assignment: CDR1 MRHNA and CDR2 SNTAGT. This CDR3 has 19 residues. The ends were cut back, 6 bases at V and 2 bases at J, with 26 bases in the middle. CDR3 in DNA: TGTGCCAGCAGCCCACGGGGTACGCGGCGGATTGACGGCAATCAGCCCCAGCATTTT. Translated, it gives CASSPRGTRRIDGNQPQHF.

The rearrangement joins TRBV3-1 (or the pseudogene TRBV3-2) to TRBJ1-2; 12 bases fit TRBD1. This CDR3 has 14 amino acids. V lost 7 bases and J lost 8; bases outside the gene matches: 8. Germline CDR1 LGHDT, CDR2 YNNKEL (reference sequence). This CDR3 is CASTGTGGVYGYTF. The CDR3, as DNA: TGTGCCAGCACCGGGACAGGGGGCGTTTACGGCTACACCTTC.

The chain has TRBV6-6 and TRBJ1-4; possibly TRBD1 for D (5 bases). Germline CDR1 MNHNY, CDR2 SVGAGI (reference sequence). The V and J ends lost 5 bases and 8 bases respectively, with 12 bases between them. This CDR3 spans 13 amino acids. CDR3 nucleotide sequence: TGTGCCAGCAGTAGAGGAGGACAAGAAAAACTGTTTTTT. Amino acid sequence: CASSRGGQEKLFF.

The J gene is TRBJ2-2, the V gene TRBV5-1; 7 bases are shared with TRBD1. The CDR3 spans 14 residues. V gave up 6 bases and J gave up 4 bases; unmatched junction bases: 6. Germline CDR1 and CDR2: SGHRS and YFSETQ. The CDR3 is CASTSGQATGELFF. The CDR3 coding sequence is TGCGCCAGCACCTCAGGACAGGCCACCGGGGAGCTGTTTTTT.

The rearrangement uses TRBV5-1 and TRBJ2-3, with 7 nucleotides matching TRBD1. The CDR3 extends over 16 amino acids. CDR1 and CDR2 from the germline V gene are SGHRS and YFSETQ. V trimming: 0 bases; J trimming: 2 bases; junction bases outside the gene matches: 6. This CDR3 is CASSLERGQITDTQYF. In DNA form, the CDR3 reads TGCGCCAGCAGCTTGGAAAGGGGGCAGATCACAGATACGCAGTATTTT.

This clone was counted only a few times. The gene calls are TRBV5-3 and TRBJ1-6; no definite D call. TRBV5-3 is noted as an ORF with a role that remains uncertain. This CDR3 is 14 amino acids long. V was cut by 4 bases and J by 5 bases, with 10 bases left in between. The CDR3 nucleotides are TGTGCCAGAAGCCGAAGAGAAGATAATTCACCCCTCCACTTT. It translates to CARSRREDNSPLHF.

This sequence joins TRBV6-5 and TRBJ2-7; TRBD2 matches at 12 bases. In germline, CDR1 is MNHEY, CDR2 SVGAGI. J lost 4 bases, V lost 6 bases, and 7 bases had no gene match. The CDR3 loop spans 15 amino acids. As DNA, the CDR3 is TGTGCCAGCAGAAGACTAGCGGGGGAAGAATACGAGCAGTACGTC. Residues: CASRRLAGEEYEQYV.

This clone was seen a single time. The chain is built from TRBV9 and TRBJ2-1; 10 bases align to TRBD1. The CDR3 covers 15 residues. The ends lost 0 bases at V and 3 bases at J; junction bases unmatched: 0. CDR1 is SGDLS and CDR2 is YYNGEE in the germline V gene. The CDR3 region is CASSVGDRGYNEQFF. For the CDR3, the DNA is TGTGCCAGCAGCGTAGGGGACAGGGGCTACAATGAGCAGTTCTTC.

This sequence joins TRBV30 and TRBJ1-6; D ambiguous. This CDR3 is 13 amino acids long. Germline CDR1 and CDR2: GTSNPN and SVGIG (reference sequence). V lost 2 bases and J lost 7, with 9 bases in between. CDR3 nucleotides: TGTGCCTGGAGTTTGTCAGGCAATTCACCCCTCCACTTT. Its translation: CAWSLSGNSPLHF.

This sequence joins TRBV19 and TRBJ1-5; 7 bases are a match to TRBD1. The germline V gene encodes CDR1 LNHDA and CDR2 SQIVND (reference sequence). The CDR3 sequence is 16 residues long. V was clipped by 1 base and J by 0 bases; unmatched bases: 3. DNA of the CDR3: TGTGCCAGTAGTATAGGGGGGACAGTTAGCAATCAGCCCCAGCATTTT. This encodes CASSIGGTVSNQPQHF.

The chain combines TRBV9 with TRBJ2-3, with 7 bases matching TRBD1. Germline V CDR1 and CDR2: SGDLS, YYNGEE. This CDR3 contains 15 residues. V was pared by 1 base and J by 3 bases, with 5 bases of the junction left unmatched. The CDR3 spells CASSVMATGTDTQYF. CDR3 nucleotides: TGTGCCAGCAGCGTAATGGCGACAGGGACAGATACGCAGTATTTT.

This chain uses TRBV19 with TRBJ2-3, with D perhaps TRBD1 (5 bases). Germline V CDR1 and CDR2: LNHDA, SQIVND (reference sequence). There are 16 residues in the CDR3. The germline V and J ends were trimmed by 4 bases and 2 bases, with 16 bases remaining between them. CDR3 bases: TGTGCCAGTAGTAAGACAGTCGAAAGGTTCACAGATACGCAGTATTTT. It specifies CASSKTVERFTDTQYF.

This sequence joins TRBV6-5 and TRBJ2-7; 10 nucleotides line up with TRBD1. The CDR3 sequence is 14 residues long. In germline, CDR1 is MNHEY, CDR2 SVGAGI. The junction had 7 bases not matched to a gene; V was cut back by 6 bases and J by 5 bases. The CDR3 region is CASSTGQGVHEQYV. The CDR3 bases are TGTGCCAGCAGCACCGGACAGGGGGTCCACGAGCAGTACGTC.

The CDR3 spells CASRKVGGLEKLFF. As DNA, the CDR3 is TGTGCCAGCAGGAAAGTTGGGGGGCTCGAAAAACTGTTTTTT. The V and J genes are TRBV2 and TRBJ1-4, with D possibly TRBD1 on 6 matching bases. The CDR3 runs 14 residues. Germline CDR1 is SNHLY and CDR2 is FYNNEI. V lost 6 bases and J lost 8, with 16 bases in between. Full variable domain (rest looked up from reference TRBV2 and TRBJ1-4): EPEVTQTPSHQVTQMGQEVILRCVPISNHLYFYWYRQILGQKVEFLVSFYNNEISEKSEIFDDQFSVERPDGSNFTLKIRSTKLEDSAMYFCASRKVGGLEKLFFGSGTQLSVL.

The genes are TRBV11-3 and TRBJ1-3, with 8 nucleotides matching TRBD1. The CDR3 is 15 residues long. V lost 4 bases and J lost 0; bases outside the gene matches: 2. CDR1 is SGHNT and CDR2 is YENEEA in the germline V gene. The CDR3 nucleotides are TGTGCCAGCAGCTCGACAGGGGTCTCTGGAAACACCATATATTTT. It yields the protein CASSSTGVSGNTIYF. Full variable domain (outside the CDR3, taken from reference TRBV11-3 and TRBJ1-3): EAGVVQSPRYKIIEKKQPVAFWCNPISGHNTLYWYLQNLGQGPELLIRYENEEAVDDSQLPKDRFSAERLKGVDSTLKIQPAELGDSAVYLCASSSTGVSGNTIYFGEGSWLTVV.

The rearrangement links TRBV5-1 to TRBJ2-1; TRBD1 might be the D (6 bases). The CDR3 covers 15 residues. Germline V CDR1 and CDR2: SGHRS, YFSETQ. V lost 4 bases to trimming and J lost 5 bases, with 16 bases between them. Here the CDR3 DNA reads TGCGCCAGCAGCGCAACAGGGTTGTCGCACAATGAGCAGTTCTTC. This codes for CASSATGLSHNEQFF. The full variable domain, with the rest looked up from reference TRBV5-1 and TRBJ2-1, is KAGVTQTPRYLIKTRGQQVTLSCSPISGHRSVSWYQQTPGQGLQFLFEYFSETQRNKGNFPGRFSGRQFSNSRSEMNVSTLELGDSALYLCASSATGLSHNEQFFGPGTRLTVL.

V and J are TRBV6-5 and TRBJ1-2; 9 nucleotides align to TRBD1. V was clipped by 6 bases and J by 1 base; unmatched bases: 6. The length of the CDR3 is 15 residues. Germline CDR1 reads MNHEY; CDR2 reads SVGAGI. The CDR3, as DNA: TGTGCCAGCAGGGTACAGGGGGCACTTAACTATGGCTACACCTTC. Protein: CASRVQGALNYGYTF.

The chain carries TRBV6-4 and TRBJ2-2; tentative D call: TRBD1 (5 bases). Trimming took 0 bases from V and 7 from J, leaving 9 bases between them. CDR1 and CDR2 (germline): MRHNA, SNTAGT. The CDR3 is made up of 14 amino acids. The CDR3 nucleotides read TGTGCCAGCAGTGACTCGAGGCAGGGCGGGGAGCTGTTTTTT. Its translation: CASSDSRQGGELFF.

V usage is TRBV5-1 and J usage is TRBJ2-3; D tentatively reads TRBD1 or TRBD2 (5 bases each). V lost 2 bases and J lost 6, with 13 bases in between. The CDR3 consists of 14 residues. The germline CDR1 and CDR2 sequences are SGHRS and YFSETQ. CDR3 bases: TGCGCCAGCAGCTTACGGGGAGAGGGGGATACGCAGTATTTT. Translated, it gives CASSLRGEGDTQYF. Using reference TRBV5-1 and TRBJ2-3 for the parts outside the CDR3, the full variable domain is KAGVTQTPRYLIKTRGQQVTLSCSPISGHRSVSWYQQTPGQGLQFLFEYFSETQRNKGNFPGRFSGRQFSNSRSEMNVSTLELGDSALYLCASSLRGEGDTQYFGPGTRLTVL.

This clone was seen once. The J gene is TRBJ2-3, the V gene TRBV18; D gene unclear. The CDR3 length is 13 residues. V dropped 3 bases and J dropped 4 bases, with 8 bases sitting between them. CDR1 KGHSH and CDR2 LQKENI come from the germline V gene. Here the CDR3 DNA reads TGTGCCAGCTCACCCCTTCGAGCAGATACGCAGTATTTT. Its protein is CASSPLRADTQYF. The full variable domain, rest sourced from reference TRBV18 and TRBJ2-3, is NAGVMQNPRHLVRRRGQEARLRCSPMKGHSHVYWYRQLPEEGLKFMVYLQKENIIDESGMPKERFSAEFPKEGPSILRIQQVVRGDSAAYFCASSPLRADTQYFGPGTRLTVL.

Here the CDR3 reads CASSFFMGQASNSPLHF. The CDR3 coding sequence is TGTGCCAGCAGCTTCTTCATGGGGCAAGCCTCTAATTCACCCCTCCACTTT. This chain uses TRBV5-8 with TRBJ1-6, with a weak D call TRBD1 (5 bases). The CDR3 runs 17 residues. Germline loops: CDR1 SGHTS, CDR2 YDEGEE. Trimming pared 2 bases from V and 6 bases from J, leaving 18 bases between.

V gene TRBV2 combines with J gene TRBJ2-1; D is undetermined. V lost 7 bases, J lost 8 bases, and 24 bases lay in between. This CDR3 spans 16 amino acids. Germline V gives CDR1 SNHLY, CDR2 FYNNEI. Here the CDR3 DNA reads TGTGCCAGCAACCCGCAGGCTACCGGTGTTGGGGATGAGCAGTTCTTC. This sequence encodes CASNPQATGVGDEQFF.

V is TRBV10-2 and J is TRBJ2-7; D call uncertain. Germline values: CDR1 WSHSY, CDR2 SAAADI. This CDR3 comprises 14 residues. The V and J ends lost 1 base and 4 bases respectively, with 11 bases between them. Here the CDR3 DNA reads TGCGCCAGCAGTGAGTACGTCTCGGGTTACGAGCAGTACGTC. Translation gives CASSEYVSGYEQYV.

This clone showed up just once. The V gene is TRBV12-3 or TRBV12-4, the J gene TRBJ1-1; D remains ambiguous. V dropped 1 base and J dropped 11 bases, with 8 bases sitting between them. This CDR3 region has 11 residues. The CDR3 loop is CASSLGGWAFF. The CDR3 DNA sequence: TGTGCCAGCAGTTTAGGTGGTTGGGCTTTCTTT.